Below are 15 T cell receptor beta chains sequenced from a single sample in a study of T cell repertoires in cytomegalovirus infection (dated 2019 in TCRdb). For sequencing, an Illumina HiSeq 1500 was employed. TCRdb took the public reads, trimmed them with fastp at Q25, ran MiXCR for clone calling and kept in-frame beta chains. Rows merge per CDR3 protein into single entries with the most common DNA and genes. This sample comprises about 480,000 distinct CDR3 sequences, around 30% of them detected only once. The ten largest make up about 17% of the sample. No antigen has been identified for these receptors. The treatment or condition label for this specimen denotes: in vitro stimulation with specific CMV peptide epitopes to enrich CMV-specific T cells. The source was cultured PBMCs, collected from culture after CMV antigen stimulation. Source of these receptors: a human donor in good health (CMV status not recorded). Some clones in this sample may be carry-over from other donors' samples.

J is TRBJ2-2 and V is TRBV7-2; TRBD1 or TRBD2 may be the D gene (5 bases each). This CDR3 comprises 14 residues. Germline CDR1 and CDR2: SGHTA and FQGNSA. Trimming stripped 1 base from V and 3 bases from J, with 6 bases between. DNA of the CDR3: TGTGCCAGCAGCTTAGGGGACGACACCGGGGAGCTGTTTTTT. This sequence encodes CASSLGDDTGELFF.

This clonotype was observed a handful of times. The chain is built from TRBV4-1 and TRBJ2-7, with D perhaps TRBD1 (6 bases). CDR3 length: 14 amino acids. In germline, CDR1 is MGHRA, CDR2 YSYEKL. The V and J ends lost 3 bases and 4 bases respectively, with 13 bases between them. Written as DNA, the CDR3 is TGCGCCAGCAGCCAGCGGCAACAGGGTTACGAGCAGTACTTC. Its protein product is CASSQRQQGYEQYF.

Here the CDR3 DNA reads TGTGCCAGCAGCTTGCCAAAAGGGGGACTCCTAACCGGGGAGCTGTTTTTT. Amino acids: CASSLPKGGLLTGELFF. This chain joins TRBV5-4 and TRBJ2-2, with D perhaps being TRBD1 or TRBD2 (6 bases each). V was pared by 1 base and J by 5 bases, with 18 bases between. This CDR3 comprises 17 residues. Germline V gene data show CDR1 as SGHNT and CDR2 as YYREEE (reference sequence).

V gene TRBV29-1 combines with J gene TRBJ1-3, with a tentative D call TRBD1 (6 bases). Germline V lookup: CDR1 SQVTM, CDR2 ANQGSEA. Trimming shortened V by 6 bases and J by 4 bases, and 13 bases separated the two germline ends. There are 13 residues in the CDR3. Here the CDR3 DNA reads TGCAGCGTCCGGGGGCGGTTGGGAAACACCATATATTTT. Translating it yields CSVRGRLGNTIYF.

This clonotype was recorded at least ten times. This sequence joins TRBV4-3 and TRBJ2-1; TRBD2 is a possible D gene (6 bases). CDR1 is LGHNA and CDR2 is YSLEER in the germline V gene. V was cut by 0 bases and J by 5 bases, with 14 bases left in between. The length of the CDR3 is 16 residues. CDR3: CASSQDISGSHNEQFF. As DNA, the CDR3 is TGCGCCAGCAGCCAAGATATCTCCGGGAGTCACAATGAGCAGTTCTTC.

This sequence joins TRBV6-2 or TRBV6-3 and TRBJ2-7; D is unresolved. Germline V lookup: CDR1 MNHEY, CDR2 SVGEGT. The CDR3 is 15 residues long. V dropped 2 bases and J dropped 2 bases, with 13 bases sitting between them. CDR3 sequence (DNA): TGTGCCAGCAGTTACCGTCTGAGTGGAGCCTACGAGCAGTACTTC. Translated, it gives CASSYRLSGAYEQYF.

This clonotype was counted a few times. The CDR3 nucleotides are TGTGCCACCAAACACCGGGATAGCAATCAGCCCCAGCATTTT. Its translation is CATKHRDSNQPQHF. The V and J genes are TRBV6-1 and TRBJ1-5; D is unresolved. CDR1 MNHNS and CDR2 SASEGT come from the germline V gene. This CDR3 spans 14 amino acids. V was cut by 10 bases and J by 0 bases, with 13 bases left in between.

This clonotype was observed a few times. In DNA, the CDR3 is TGTGCCAGCAGTTCTGGATTGAGGCAGGAGGGTTCACCCCTCCACTTT. It translates to CASSSGLRQEGSPLHF. V gene TRBV12-3 or TRBV12-4 combines with J gene TRBJ1-6; D remains unclear. V was pared by 4 bases and J by 9 bases, with 19 bases between. CDR3 length: 16 residues.

This clonotype has a count of ten or more. The rearrangement uses TRBV7-2 and TRBJ1-3, with TRBD1 identical over 8 bases. Germline trimming cut 3 bases from V and 2 bases from J; bases unmatched to any gene: 3. The CDR3 extends over 15 amino acids. Germline V gene sequence: CDR1 SGHTA, CDR2 FQGNSA. CDR3 residues: CASSFPDRAGNTIYF. CDR3 nucleotide sequence: TGTGCCAGCAGCTTCCCGGACAGGGCTGGAAACACCATATATTTT. The entire variable domain, with the rest obtained from reference TRBV7-2 and TRBJ1-3, is as follows: GAGVSQSPSNKVTEKGKDVELRCDPISGHTALYWYRQSLGQGLEFLIYFQGNSAPDKSGLPSDRFSAERTGGSVSTLTIQRTQQEDSAVYLCASSFPDRAGNTIYFGEGSWLTVV.

The chain combines TRBV20-1 with TRBJ2-1, with D perhaps TRBD2 (5 bases). Germline assignment: CDR1 DFQATT and CDR2 SNEGSKA (reference sequence). This CDR3 has 14 amino acids. Trimming cost V 5 bases and J 6 bases, with 17 bases left between them. CDR3 sequence: CSALLRLGGNEQFF. For the CDR3, the DNA is TGCAGTGCTCTCTTGCGGCTTGGAGGCAATGAGCAGTTCTTC.

The CDR3 nucleotides read TGCGCCAGCAGCCAAGAGAGCCTAGCCTCATTTGAGCAGTTCTTC. Residues: CASSQESLASFEQFF. The V gene is TRBV4-1, the J gene TRBJ2-1; a weak D match, TRBD2 (5 bases). Trimming stripped 0 bases from V and 9 bases from J, with 15 bases between. This CDR3 has 15 amino acids. Germline V lookup: CDR1 MGHRA, CDR2 YSYEKL.

This chain connects TRBV7-9 to TRBJ1-2; D not resolved. Germline V CDR1 and CDR2: SEHNR, FQNEAQ (reference sequence). This CDR3 spans 12 amino acids. The V and J ends lost 3 bases and 4 bases respectively, with 6 bases between them. The CDR3 DNA reads as TGTGCCAGCAGCTTTCTGTTCTATGGCTACACCTTC. Its protein product is CASSFLFYGYTF.

This chain joins TRBV7-2 and TRBJ2-7; TRBD2 is a possible D gene (6 bases). The CDR3 sequence is 14 residues long. V gave up 7 bases and J gave up 3 bases, with 16 bases separating them. Germline V gives CDR1 SGHTA, CDR2 FQGNSA. The CDR3 loop is CASNAGQTIYEQYF. The CDR3 bases are TGTGCCAGCAACGCGGGGCAGACGATCTACGAGCAGTACTTC.

This clonotype was counted between two and nine times. J is TRBJ2-2 and V is TRBV10-3, with 7 bases aligning to TRBD2. In germline, CDR1 is ENHRY, CDR2 SYGVKD. Losses at the gene ends were 8 bases for V and 2 bases for J; bases not matched to a gene: 5. CDR3 length equals 14 residues. CDR3 protein: CAIAGRGNTGELFF. The CDR3 DNA follows: TGTGCCATCGCGGGGAGGGGAAACACCGGGGAGCTGTTTTTT.

The V call is TRBV29-1, the J call TRBJ2-2; no definite D call. The CDR3 contains 12 residues. V lost 3 bases to trimming and J lost 5 bases, with 7 bases between them. Germline values: CDR1 SQVTM, CDR2 ANQGSEA. The CDR3 sequence is CSVESQTGELFF. The CDR3 DNA reads as TGCAGCGTTGAGTCCCAGACCGGGGAGCTGTTTTTT.